This T cell receptor (beta chain) originates from a study of spatial heterogeneity in lung cancer. This clonotype is judged medium-sized. Its target is unknown. The library was built for alpha chains, so this beta chain is an off-target read and its size means little. Time point denoted: sample taken at primary tumor resection. Each molecule of TCR cDNA was tagged with one unique molecular identifier. TCRdb reprocessed the 5' RACE reads with MiXCR, giving one entry per CDR3 protein. The table records under 14,000 distinct CDR3 sequences, roughly 8% of them present only once. The CDR3 extends over 15 amino acids. Per the germline V gene, CDR1 is SGHVS and CDR2 is FQNEAQ. Trimming shortened V by 5 bases and J by 8 bases, and 19 bases separated the two germline ends. Findings and caveats of the study: Within tumors, counts of expanded alpha and beta TCRs tracked tumor mutation counts.

V and J are TRBV7-8 and TRBJ1-5; D uncertain. The sequences come from lung tumor tissue, collected at surgery. This sequence was found in a female donor with early-stage non-small cell lung cancer. The CDR3 here is CASSEFGSFGEPQHF. DNA of the CDR3: TGTGCCAGCAGCGAATTCGGATCTTTCGGGGAGCCCCAGCATTTT.